Below are 15 T cell receptor beta chains sequenced from a single sample in a study of blood T cell repertoires in COVID-19. Measured with immunoSEQ multiplex PCR; TCRdb has only the in-frame clones, and not every one. The sample has tens of thousands of clones, about 94% seen once. Input material: peripheral blood. These receptors came from a human donor with active COVID-19. The donor label of this sample is uncertain.

J is TRBJ2-1 and V is TRBV9, with 9 bases identical to TRBD2. The CDR3 has 16 amino acids. CDR1 is SGDLS and CDR2 is YYNGEE in the germline V gene. The trim removed 0 bases at V and 10 bases at J, leaving 11 bases unmatched. The CDR3 bases are TGTGCCAGCAGCGTAGCTAGGCTAGCGGGACTACAGGAGCAGTTCTTC. Its translation: CASSVARLAGLQEQFF.

The chain couples TRBV5-1 to TRBJ2-3; 8 positions agree with TRBD1. V lost 0 bases and J lost 2; bases outside the gene matches: 5. CDR1 and CDR2 from the germline V gene are SGHRS and YFSETQ. The CDR3 contains 16 residues. CDR3 sequence reads: CASSLATGGDTDTQYF. In DNA, the CDR3 is TGCGCCAGCAGCTTGGCCACAGGGGGAGACACAGATACGCAGTATTTT.

CDR3 sequence: CASSIGQTNNEQFF. As DNA, the CDR3 is TGTGCCAGTAGTATTGGACAGACAAACAATGAGCAGTTCTTC. The genes are TRBV19 and TRBJ2-1; possibly TRBD1 for D (6 bases). V was trimmed by 3 bases and J by 5 bases, leaving 11 bases between them. The CDR3 runs to 14 residues. In germline, CDR1 is LNHDA, CDR2 SQIVND (reference sequence).

This clone was observed a single time. CDR3 DNA: TGTGCCAGCACCTCGGGACAGGGTCCCTCCTACGAGCAGTACTTC. It codes for CASTSGQGPSYEQYF. The V and J genes are TRBV7-6 and TRBJ2-7; 9 bases align to TRBD1. V dropped 7 bases and J dropped 0; count of bases not matched to a gene: 7. The CDR3 length is 15 residues. The germline gives CDR1 SGHVS, CDR2 FNYEAQ.

CDR3 loop: CASATGSGANVLTF. The CDR3 nucleotides are TGTGCCAGCGCCACAGGGTCTGGGGCCAACGTCCTGACTTTC. This sequence joins TRBV11-3 and TRBJ2-6; D may be TRBD1 (6 bases). The CDR3 covers 14 residues. Between the trimmed V and J ends, which lost 8 bases and 1 base, there was a span of 9 bases. Looked up from germline, CDR1 is SGHNT and CDR2 is YENEEA. Full variable domain (missing parts from reference TRBV11-3 and TRBJ2-6): EAGVVQSPRYKIIEKKQPVAFWCNPISGHNTLYWYLQNLGQGPELLIRYENEEAVDDSQLPKDRFSAERLKGVDSTLKIQPAELGDSAVYLCASATGSGANVLTFGAGSRLTVL.

The chain links TRBV29-1 to TRBJ2-5; D gene unclear. V was trimmed by 6 bases and J by 4 bases, leaving 6 bases between them. The CDR3 is 10 amino acids. Per the germline V gene, CDR1 is SQVTM and CDR2 is ANQGSEA. Written as DNA, the CDR3 is TGCAGCGTGTACAGAGAGACCCAGTACTTC. Translated: CSVYRETQYF. Drawing the rest from reference TRBV29-1 and TRBJ2-5, the complete variable domain is SAVISQKPSRDICQRGTSLTIQCQVDSQVTMMFWYRQQPGQSLTLIATANQGSEATYESGFVIDKFPISRPNLTFSTLTVSNMSPEDSSIYLCSVYRETQYFGPGTRLLVL.

The chain employs TRBV11-1 and TRBJ1-1; 12 positions match TRBD1. The CDR3 is made up of 16 amino acids. J gave up 0 bases and V 2 bases, and 1 base lay outside the gene matches. The germline CDR1 and CDR2 sequences are SGHAT and FQDESV (reference sequence). The CDR3: CASSLWDRGLNTEAFF. Here the CDR3 DNA reads TGTGCCAGCAGCTTATGGGACAGGGGGCTGAACACTGAAGCTTTCTTT.

This clone was detected once. For the CDR3, the DNA is TGTGCCAGTAGCCGAGGGCTAGCGGGCGACTACGAGCAGTACTTC. Translation gives CASSRGLAGDYEQYF. The gene calls are TRBV19 and TRBJ2-7, with 8 bases aligning to TRBD2. Trimming at V came to 6 bases and at J to 3 bases, leaving 10 bases not matched to a gene. Germline V CDR1 and CDR2: LNHDA, SQIVND (reference sequence). The CDR3 sequence is 15 residues long.

The chain is built from TRBV6-6 and TRBJ1-3; D is undetermined. The CDR3 extends over 15 amino acids. Looked up from germline, CDR1 is MNHNY and CDR2 is SVGAGI (reference sequence). Trimming took 6 bases from V and 4 from J, leaving 16 bases between them. The CDR3 sequence is CASRTSVEAGNTIYF. As DNA, the CDR3 is TGTGCCAGCAGAACTTCGGTGGAGGCCGGAAACACCATATATTTT.

V usage is TRBV19 and J usage is TRBJ1-1; maybe TRBD1 (5 bases). The length of the CDR3 is 15 residues. The ends were cut back, 6 bases at V and 2 bases at J, with 16 bases in the middle. From germline, CDR1 is LNHDA and CDR2 SQIVND (reference sequence). As DNA, the CDR3 is TGTGCCAGTAGCCGGCAGGGTATAGGCAACACTGAAGCTTTCTTT. Its protein product is CASSRQGIGNTEAFF.

This chain joins TRBV9 and TRBJ2-7; D remains unclear. The germline CDR1 and CDR2 sequences are SGDLS and YYNGEE. V was clipped by 3 bases and J by 3 bases, with 7 bases between them. The CDR3 extends over 12 amino acids. The CDR3 DNA reads as TGTGCCAGCAGCGGAACAGACTACGAGCAGTACTTC. Translating it yields CASSGTDYEQYF.

V is TRBV4-1 and J is TRBJ2-7; a possible D gene is TRBD2 (6 bases). The germline V gene encodes CDR1 MGHRA and CDR2 YSYEKL. CDR3 length equals 15 residues. V was trimmed by 1 base and J by 3 bases, leaving 13 bases between them. DNA of the CDR3: TGCGCCAGCAGCCAAGCACTAGCTAGAGGCTACGAGCAGTACTTC. This codes for CASSQALARGYEQYF.

The table lists this clone with a count of one. The rearrangement uses TRBV18 and TRBJ2-7; D gene ambiguous. Germline V gene lookup returns CDR1 KGHSH and CDR2 LQKENI. This CDR3 contains 13 residues. V lost 2 bases to trimming and J lost 2 bases, with 7 bases between them. The CDR3 loop is CASSPTETYEQYF. CDR3 nucleotides: TGTGCCAGCTCACCAACAGAAACCTACGAGCAGTACTTC.

The chain links TRBV28 to TRBJ2-3; 9 bases are shared with TRBD2. The V segment lost 3 bases and the J segment 0 bases; nucleotides outside the gene matches: 4. Looked up from germline, CDR1 is MDHEN and CDR2 is SYDVKM. The CDR3 consists of 16 residues. CDR3 residues: CASSLMTSGSTDTQYF. As DNA, the CDR3 is TGTGCCAGCAGTTTGATGACTAGCGGAAGCACAGATACGCAGTATTTT.

This chain connects TRBV4-3 to TRBJ1-6, with TRBD1 as a possible D gene (6 bases). Germline assignment: CDR1 LGHNA and CDR2 YSLEER. The CDR3 consists of 18 residues. V was shortened by 0 bases and J by 10 bases, with 22 bases between the two germline ends. CDR3 nucleotide sequence: TGCGCCAGCAGCCAAGATATTGTTGGGGGCGGGGGGCACTCACCCCTCCACTTT. Amino acid sequence: CASSQDIVGGGGHSPLHF.